This TCR beta chain appears in the sequencing data of a study of blood T cells in healthy people across ages. A second PCR of 7 to 11 cycles used a sample-barcoded 5' primer and a J-beta primer mix. MiXCR, run by TCRdb on the 5' RACE reads, gives a single entry per CDR3 protein. The profile shows about 650,000 distinct CDR3 sequences, roughly 30% of them singletons. Trimming shortened V by 6 bases and J by 11 bases, and 25 bases separated the two germline ends. The CDR3 consists of 15 residues. Germline V gives CDR1 SEHNR, CDR2 FQNEAQ (reference sequence). To note about this clonotype: The antigen remains undetermined.

The study's findings and limits: Estimated diversity, derived from one million T cells, was regarded as an underestimate.

Sequencing was done on a sample of blood. The clonotype originates from a woman of 80 years or more in good health. The chain joins TRBV7-9 to TRBJ2-5, with D maybe TRBD2 (6 bases). The CDR3, as DNA: TGTGCCAGCAGTTCGTTCGGGACGAGACTAGTGTCGCAGTACTTC. It translates to CASSSFGTRLVSQYF.